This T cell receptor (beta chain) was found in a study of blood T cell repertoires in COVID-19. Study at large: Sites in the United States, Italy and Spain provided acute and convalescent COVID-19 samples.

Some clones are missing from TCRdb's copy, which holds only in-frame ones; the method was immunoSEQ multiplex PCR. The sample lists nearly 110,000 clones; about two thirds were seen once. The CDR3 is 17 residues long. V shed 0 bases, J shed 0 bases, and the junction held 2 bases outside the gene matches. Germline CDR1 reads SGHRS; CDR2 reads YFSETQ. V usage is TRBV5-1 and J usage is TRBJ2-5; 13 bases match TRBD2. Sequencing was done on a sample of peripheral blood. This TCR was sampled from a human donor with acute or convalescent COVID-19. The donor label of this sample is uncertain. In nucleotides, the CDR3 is TGCGCCAGCAGCTTGGGGGGGACTAGCGGGAACCAAGAGACCCAGTACTTC. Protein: CASSLGGTSGNQETQYF. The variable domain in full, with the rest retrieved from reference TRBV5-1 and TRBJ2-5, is KAGVTQTPRYLIKTRGQQVTLSCSPISGHRSVSWYQQTPGQGLQFLFEYFSETQRNKGNFPGRFSGRQFSNSRSEMNVSTLELGDSALYLCASSLGGTSGNQETQYFGPGTRLLVL.